Below, 11 T cell receptor beta chains from the same sample are listed, as sequenced in a study of blood T cell repertoires in COVID-19. Generated by immunoSEQ multiplex PCR, the TCRdb table keeps only in-frame clones and is missing some. The sample holds around 200,000 clones, around 89% seen once. The sample consisted of PBMCs or T cells enriched from blood (not recorded which). The receptors were gathered from a man younger than 40 who had recovered from COVID-19.

This clone was picked up one time. V usage is TRBV5-1 and J usage is TRBJ2-1, with a possible D match to TRBD2 (5 bases). The CDR3 is made up of 16 amino acids. V lost 4 bases, J lost 4 bases, and 18 bases lay in between. CDR1 and CDR2 from the germline V gene are SGHRS and YFSETQ. For the CDR3, the DNA is TGCGCCAGCAGCATCGGAACCGGGATAACATACAATGAGCAGTTCTTC. It codes for CASSIGTGITYNEQFF.

V and J are TRBV18 and TRBJ1-4, with 7 bases aligning to TRBD1. V dropped 5 bases and J dropped 4; count of bases not matched to a gene: 4. The CDR3 totals 14 residues. Germline values: CDR1 KGHSH, CDR2 LQKENI. The CDR3 loop reads CASSLDRDNEKLFF. The CDR3 DNA reads TGTGCCAGCTCATTAGACAGGGATAATGAAAAACTGTTTTTT.

The rearrangement uses TRBV24-1 and TRBJ2-2, with 8 bases aligning to TRBD2. The CDR3 spans 17 residues. V shed 4 bases and J 4 bases; nucleotides not matched to a gene: 10. Germline V gene sequence: CDR1 KGHDR, CDR2 SFDVKD. CDR3 nucleotides: TGTGCCACCAGTGACTTAATAAGCGGGAGTGTCACCGGGGAGCTGTTTTTT. This codes for CATSDLISGSVTGELFF.

The chain couples TRBV7-2 to TRBJ1-5; 7 bases map to TRBD1. Germline CDR1 reads SGHTA; CDR2 reads FQGNSA. The CDR3 loop spans 15 amino acids. The V and J ends lost 3 bases and 6 bases, in that order; junction bases with no gene match: 8. The DNA for the CDR3 is TGTGCCAGCAGCTTGGGATTGACAGGGCTTCAGCCCCAGCATTTT. It specifies CASSLGLTGLQPQHF.

This chain connects TRBV6-5 to TRBJ2-1; no firm D call. This CDR3 contains 16 residues. Germline CDR1 is MNHEY and CDR2 is SVGAGI. Trimming took 4 bases from V and 2 from J, leaving 15 bases between them. CDR3 in amino acids: CASSLRYLVAYNEQFF. CDR3 bases: TGTGCCAGCAGTTTAAGATATCTAGTCGCCTACAATGAGCAGTTCTTC.

This clone was seen only once. The chain carries TRBV2 and TRBJ1-4; 10 nucleotides align to TRBD1. There are 15 residues in the CDR3. CDR1 and CDR2 from the germline V gene are SNHLY and FYNNEI. With V trimmed by 4 bases and J by 1 base, 0 bases remained unmatched. CDR3 sequence: CASSGDRGTNEKLFF. The DNA for the CDR3 is TGTGCCAGCAGTGGGGACAGGGGAACTAATGAAAAACTGTTTTTT.

The chain couples TRBV6-5 to TRBJ1-2; D uncertain. Germline assignment: CDR1 MNHEY and CDR2 SVGAGI. The CDR3 contains 16 residues. The V end lost 0 bases, the J end lost 0 bases, and 11 bases lay between the germline ends. CDR3 nucleotides: TGTGCCAGCAGTTACTCTCCAAGGAGGGCTAACTATGGCTACACCTTC. It specifies CASSYSPRRANYGYTF.

The rearrangement joins TRBV28 to TRBJ2-5, with 13 nucleotides matching TRBD2. Germline V gene sequence: CDR1 MDHEN, CDR2 SYDVKM. Losses at the gene ends were 5 bases for V and 2 bases for J; bases not matched to a gene: 5. The CDR3 covers 16 residues. CDR3 amino acids: CASSISGLAGQETQYF. Here the CDR3 DNA reads TGTGCCAGCAGTATATCGGGACTAGCGGGACAAGAGACCCAGTACTTC.

The genes are TRBV30 and TRBJ1-2, with TRBD1 matching over 12 bases. This CDR3 contains 14 residues. V lost 2 bases and J lost 6; bases outside the gene matches: 4. Germline assignment: CDR1 GTSNPN and CDR2 SVGIG (reference sequence). CDR3 sequence reads: CAWSRDRGLHGYTF. CDR3 nucleotide sequence: TGTGCCTGGAGTCGGGACAGGGGGCTTCATGGCTACACCTTC.

The rearrangement uses TRBV9 and TRBJ1-3; TRBD1 matches at 8 bases. The CDR3 consists of 15 residues. In germline, CDR1 is SGDLS, CDR2 YYNGEE. Trimming removed 1 base from V and 2 bases from J; junction bases left unmatched: 2. DNA for the CDR3: TGTGCCAGCAGCGTACAGGGGGCCACTGGAAACACCATATATTTT. Amino acid sequence: CASSVQGATGNTIYF.

This sequence joins TRBV3-1 (or the pseudogene TRBV3-2) and TRBJ1-6; 8 positions agree with TRBD1. The V gene's germline CDR1 is LGHDT and CDR2 YNNKEL (reference sequence). Losses at the gene ends were 3 bases for V and 5 bases for J; bases not matched to a gene: 12. The CDR3 extends over 18 amino acids. CDR3 coding DNA: TGTGCCAGCAGCCAGGGCGGCAGGGGGCGCCCAAATAATTCACCCCTCCACTTT. Residues: CASSQGGRGRPNNSPLHF.